The 3 T cell receptor beta chains in this list originate from one sample, sequenced in a study of cytomegalovirus exposure and HLA in healthy donors. PCR was performed using 60 Vbeta and 13 Jbeta primers. Libraries were prepared by immunoSEQ multiplex PCR; TCRdb keeps only in-frame clonotypes and omits some of them. The sample includes about 200,000 clones, roughly 80% of them seen just once. Sequencing input: PBMCs. These receptors were collected from a girl aged 2-10 years in good health and CMV-seronegative.

This clone has just a few counts. The J gene is TRBJ2-7, the V gene TRBV11-2; D not resolved. Trimming removed 5 bases at V and 3 bases at J, with 5 bases between. CDR3 length equals 11 residues. Germline V CDR1 and CDR2: SGHAT, FQNNGV. CDR3 in amino acids: CASSISYEQYF. CDR3 DNA sequence: TGTGCCAGCAGCATCAGCTACGAGCAGTACTTC.

Regarding this clone: At one end, the junction sequence differs from germline, possibly due to a read error. The gene calls are TRBV6-5 and TRBJ1-4; 7 positions match TRBD1. Germline CDR1 MNHEY, CDR2 SVGAGI. CDR3 length equals 13 residues. In DNA, the CDR3 is TGTGCCAGCAGTCCACAGGGGTCGGGCCGGGTTCTGTTT. This translates into CASSPQGSGRVLF.

This chain connects TRBV4-1 to TRBJ2-7; TRBD2 matches at 7 bases. The CDR3 totals 13 residues. Losses at the gene ends were 1 base for V and 4 bases for J; bases not matched to a gene: 1. Germline-derived CDR1 and CDR2 are MGHRA and YSYEKL. The CDR3 sequence: CASSQGGGYEQYF. The DNA for the CDR3 is TGCGCCAGCAGCCAAGGGGGGGGTTACGAGCAGTACTTC.